The clone carrying this T cell receptor (beta chain) was observed a single time. Its antigen is undetermined. The source of the sample is a study of cytomegalovirus exposure and HLA in healthy donors. Findings and limits, study-wide: Some TCR beta chains (roughly 160 of them) were listed as cytomegalovirus-associated.

Germline lookup yields CDR1 SGHRS and CDR2 YFSETQ. V lost 0 bases, J lost 6 bases, and 5 bases stayed unmatched. The CDR3 loop spans 15 amino acids. PCR employed 60 Vbeta and 13 Jbeta primers. The data were produced by immunoSEQ multiplex PCR, yet TCRdb's version contains in-frame clones alone and is incomplete. The sample has 210,000 or so clones, approximately 80% seen once. The sequence was obtained from a woman aged 35 to 49 in good health and CMV-seronegative. Sequenced: PBMCs. This chain links TRBV5-1 with TRBJ1-2; 10 nucleotides agree with TRBD1. The CDR3 nucleotides are TGCGCCAGCAGCTTGGCTCGGGGACAGGGGCATGGCTACACCTTC. The encoded protein is CASSLARGQGHGYTF.